This T cell receptor (beta chain) came from a study of early T cells in non-severe SARS-CoV-2 infection. Overall study: Bulk RNA isolated from unsorted whole blood underwent sequencing; chains were not paired. Findings of the study overall: Anti-spike CD8 responses were favored in VDJdb matching, and private and CD4 specificities were missed.

This clonotype was seen ten or more times. Its antigen is still unknown. Individual cDNA molecules each received unique molecular identifiers attached to them. TCRdb reanalysed the 5' RACE reads using MiXCR and keeps one entry per CDR3 protein. The sample has tens of thousands of distinct CDR3 sequences, around 13% seen once. The clonotype originates from an adult who was a healthcare worker with PCR-confirmed SARS-CoV-2 infection or an uninfected control (not recorded which). The sample taken for sequencing was whole blood.

CDR3 DNA sequence: TGTGCCAGCAGTGGGGACTTTTCGGAGCAGTTCTTC. This codes for CASSGDFSEQFF. The chain links TRBV25-1 to TRBJ2-1, with a weak D call TRBD2 (6 bases). Germline-derived CDR1 and CDR2 are MGHDK and SYGVNS. CDR3 length equals 12 residues. V was pared by 4 bases and J by 10 bases, with 11 bases between. Combining the CDR3 with reference TRBV25-1 and TRBJ2-1 gives the whole variable domain EADIYQTPRYLVIGTGKKITLECSQTMGHDKMYWYQQDPGMELHLIHYSYGVNSTEKGDLSSESTVSRIRTEHFPLTLESARPSHTSQYLCASSGDFSEQFFGPGTRLTVL.